These T cell receptor beta chains were read from a single sample in a study of long-term antiretroviral therapy in people with HIV. This table comes from immunoSEQ multiplex PCR, and its TCRdb copy is limited to in-frame clones, with some not included. The table includes 20,000 or so clones, about four fifths detected once. The specimen was unsorted PBMCs, collected 0.9 years after starting antiretroviral therapy. These TCRs come from a man younger than 30 with HIV. The CDR3 runs from the conserved cysteine through the conserved F or W. D genes are given only for firm matches. Clone size is given for some rows only: seen once, a few or many times, or a class if the clone is expanded.

D,J,size,V,CDR3,DNA
TRBD1,TRBJ1-6,few,TRBV18,CASSPGGQGNSPLHF,TGTGCCAGCTCACCAGGTGGACAGGGGAATTCACCCCTCCACTTT
.,TRBJ1-2,few,TRBV14,CASSQQGYSYGYTF,TGTGCCAGCAGCCAACAGGGATACAGCTATGGCTACACCTTC
TRBD1,TRBJ2-2,few,TRBV5-4,CASSSQGVAGELFF,TGTGCCAGCAGCTCCCAGGGGGTGGCCGGGGAGCTGTTTTTT
.,TRBJ2-1,.,TRBV29-1,CSVEVIGNEQFF,TGCAGCGTTGAAGTAATCGGGAATGAGCAGTTCTTC
.,TRBJ2-5,.,TRBV19,CASSIAQGGWETQYF,TGTGCCAGTAGTATTGCACAGGGGGGGTGGGAGACCCAGTACTTC
.,TRBJ1-6,once,TRBV9,CASSAGVSPLHF,TGTGCCAGCAGCGCAGGGGTCTCACCCCTCCACTTT
.,TRBJ1-2,.,TRBV7-3,CASSLTPGGSTMGYTF,TGTGCCAGCAGCTTAACGCCAGGCGGGTCTACTATGGGCTACACCTTC
.,TRBJ1-3,.,TRBV11-3,CASSLGAGASGNTIYF,TGTGCCAGCAGCTTAGGCGCCGGGGCCTCTGGAAACACCATATATTTT
.,TRBJ1-2,few,TRBV7-9,CASSRGGRDGYTF,TGTGCCAGCAGCCGAGGTGGGCGGGACGGCTACACCTTC
.,TRBJ1-1,.,TRBV11-2,CASSHGTSGRNTEAFF,TGTGCCAGCAGCCATGGGACATCCGGTCGGAACACTGAAGCTTTCTTT
.,TRBJ1-2,.,TRBV6-5,CASGPDLNYGYTF,TGTGCCAGCGGGCCAGACCTTAACTATGGCTACACCTTC
.,TRBJ1-1,.,TRBV19,CASTSGGTVTEAFF,TGTGCCAGTACCAGTGGGGGGACGGTCACTGAAGCTTTCTTT
TRBD1,TRBJ2-7,.,TRBV5-1,CASSWTGAYEQYF,TGCGCCAGCAGCTGGACAGGGGCCTACGAGCAGTACTTC
.,TRBJ1-2,once,TRBV9,CASSVAWQASVYGYTF,TGTGCCAGCAGCGTAGCATGGCAGGCCTCCGTCTATGGCTACACCTTC
.,TRBJ1-6,.,TRBV6-5,CASSSPQVVNSPLHF,TGTGCCAGCAGTTCCCCCCAGGTTGTTAATTCACCCCTCCACTTT
.,TRBJ2-7,.,TRBV7-8,CASSPDRITSYEQYF,TGTGCCAGCAGCCCGGATAGGATTACCTCCTACGAGCAGTACTTC
.,TRBJ2-3,.,TRBV15,CATSSPSDAADTQYF,TGTGCCACCAGCAGTCCTAGCGACGCGGCAGATACGCAGTATTTT
.,TRBJ1-6,.,TRBV19,CASSIDGTQGDSPLHF,TGTGCCAGTAGTATAGATGGGACTCAAGGTGATTCACCCCTCCACTTT
.,TRBJ1-1,.,TRBV11-2,CASSPTGPAEAFF,TGTGCCAGCAGCCCCACCGGGCCTGCTGAAGCTTTCTTT
TRBD1,TRBJ1-3,once,TRBV5-1,CASSLGQGPKAGNTIYF,TGCGCCAGCAGCTTGGGACAGGGCCCTAAGGCTGGAAACACCATATATTTT
TRBD1,TRBJ1-2,.,TRBV28,CASSPPGTGIGFNYGYTF,TGTGCCAGCAGTCCCCCCGGGACAGGGATCGGGTTTAACTATGGCTACACCTTC
TRBD2,TRBJ2-1,.,TRBV2,CASSEVEPGLNSYNEQFF,TGTGCCAGCAGTGAAGTGGAACCGGGACTAAATTCCTACAATGAGCAGTTCTTC
.,TRBJ1-6,.,TRBV5-1,CASSLTSTRNSYNSPLHF,TGCGCCAGCAGCTTGACATCCACCAGAAACTCCTATAATTCACCCCTCCACTTT
.,TRBJ1-6,.,TRBV5-1,CASSPGSGEVGSPLHF,TGCGCCAGCAGCCCGGGTTCGGGGGAGGTAGGATCACCCCTCCACTTT
TRBD1,TRBJ2-1,.,TRBV6-1,CASRYPSGTVQFF,TGTGCCAGCAGATATCCTTCCGGGACAGTTCAGTTCTTC
.,TRBJ1-5,.,TRBV9,CASSVGGASNQPQHF,TGTGCCAGCAGCGTAGGTGGGGCGAGCAATCAGCCCCAGCATTTT
.,TRBJ2-6,.,TRBV27,CASSLSISGANVLTF,TGTGCCAGCAGTTTATCCATCTCTGGGGCCAACGTCCTGACTTTC
TRBD1,TRBJ1-1,few,TRBV9,CASSTGQAATEAFF,TGTGCCAGCAGTACGGGACAGGCTGCCACTGAAGCTTTCTTT
.,TRBJ2-1,.,TRBV19,CASSISGVNEQFF,TGTGCCAGTAGTATCTCCGGGGTCAATGAGCAGTTCTTC
.,TRBJ1-4,.,TRBV29-1,CSALSRGGLGKLFF,TGCAGCGCCTTATCCAGAGGGGGACTTGGAAAACTGTTTTTT
TRBD1,TRBJ2-2,.,TRBV5-1,CASSPRQGWTGELFF,TGCGCCAGCAGCCCACGACAGGGGTGGACCGGGGAGCTGTTTTTT
.,TRBJ2-5,.,TRBV11-3,CASSVGGRWGKETQYF,TGTGCCAGCAGCGTAGGTGGCCGGTGGGGGAAAGAGACCCAGTACTTC
.,TRBJ1-2,.,TRBV18,CASSPPQGPPYGYTF,TGTGCCAGCTCACCACCGCAGGGGCCTCCCTATGGCTACACCTTC
.,TRBJ1-3,once,TRBV11-2,CASSLVEERLHSGNTIYF,TGTGCCAGCAGCTTAGTAGAAGAAAGGCTGCACTCTGGAAACACCATATATTTT
TRBD1,TRBJ2-4,.,TRBV5-1,CASSLQGGTTKNIQYF,TGCGCCAGCAGCTTACAGGGGGGTACGACCAAAAACATTCAGTACTTC